This T cell receptor (beta chain) was profiled in a study of cytomegalovirus exposure and HLA in healthy donors. It was with 60 Vbeta and 13 Jbeta primers that the PCR ran. Method: immunoSEQ multiplex PCR; TCRdb's copy keeps in-frame clones and lacks some. The sample records approximately 190,000 clones, around 87% being singletons. The TCR comes from a man younger than 40 in good health and CMV-seronegative. The sequenced sample was PBMCs.

The chain's CDR3 is CASSLGYGGGAGETQYF. In DNA, the CDR3 is TGTGCCAGCAGCTTAGGTTACGGCGGGGGGGCAGGGGAGACCCAGTACTTC. The genes are TRBV11-2 and TRBJ2-5; TRBD2 matches 9 bases. The CDR3 sequence is 17 residues long. V shed 1 base, J shed 5 bases, and the junction held 11 bases outside the gene matches. CDR1 and CDR2 (germline): SGHAT, FQNNGV. The variable domain in full, completed from reference TRBV11-2 and TRBJ2-5, reads EAGVAQSPRYKIIEKRQSVAFWCNPISGHATLYWYQQILGQGPKLLIQFQNNGVVDDSQLPKDRFSAERLKGVDSTLKIQPAKLEDSAVYLCASSLGYGGGAGETQYFGPGTRLLVL.